This entry lists 8 T cell receptor beta chains sequenced from one sample in a study of OX40 agonist ivuxolimab in advanced cancers. Receptors were amplified or captured by the immunoSEQ multiplex PCR assay. In its TCRdb copy, this immuneACCESS table keeps in-frame sequences only and misses some clones. Where compared with another copy, unresolved V genes explain less than half of these, and the others have no known cause. Within this sample are some 83,000 clones, with roughly 92% of them counted one time only. The ten largest clones take up about 6.6% of the sample. This material consisted of CD4+ or CD8+ T cells sorted from blood, taken in a trial of the OX40 agonist ivuxolimab. All receptors derive from an adult with an advanced solid tumor such as melanoma, head and neck, liver or kidney cancer.

This chain joins TRBV5-4 and TRBJ2-3; 9 nucleotides line up with TRBD2. The CDR3 loop spans 18 amino acids. The junction had 15 bases not matched to a gene; V was cut back by 3 bases and J by 4 bases. The germline V gene encodes CDR1 SGHNT and CDR2 YYREEE (reference sequence). Here the CDR3 reads CASSSPVLAGASADTQYF. Here the CDR3 DNA reads TGTGCCAGCAGCTCACCGGTATTAGCGGGAGCATCCGCAGATACGCAGTATTTT.

The chain couples TRBV6-5 to TRBJ2-7; TRBD1 aligns across 7 bases. Germline V gene lookup returns CDR1 MNHEY and CDR2 SVGAGI. With V trimmed by 6 bases and J by 2 bases, 4 bases remained unmatched. The CDR3 covers 13 residues. In nucleotides, the CDR3 is TGTGCCAGCAGGGAGACAGGGACCTACGAGCAGTACTTC. It yields the protein CASRETGTYEQYF.

The J gene is TRBJ1-1, the V gene TRBV4-3; D is possibly TRBD1 (6 bases). The CDR3 is 17 amino acids. With 4 bases removed from V and 0 bases from J, the gap between germline ends came to 18 bases. Germline V CDR1 and CDR2: LGHNA, YSLEER. In DNA, the CDR3 is TGCGCCAGCAGCCTACAATGGAACGGACAGCTGAACACTGAAGCTTTCTTT. Its protein is CASSLQWNGQLNTEAFF.

The chain carries TRBV5-4 and TRBJ2-1; 7 nucleotides agree with TRBD1. From germline, CDR1 is SGHNT and CDR2 YYREEE (reference sequence). The CDR3 totals 13 residues. Unmatched junction bases numbered 7, after V lost 4 bases and J lost 9 bases. The DNA of the CDR3 is TGTGCCAGCAGCCAGGGGGTCGCATCTGAGCAGTTCTTC. Its translation: CASSQGVASEQFF.

The chain uses TRBV7-8 and TRBJ2-7; no clear D. Trimming cost V 2 bases and J 1 base, with 12 bases left between them. The germline CDR1 and CDR2 sequences are SGHVS and FQNEAQ. The CDR3 has 15 amino acids. The CDR3 nucleotides are TGTGCCAGCAGCTTAAGCTTTGGCCCTTCCTACGAGCAGTACTTC. Translated, it gives CASSLSFGPSYEQYF.

This clone showed up just once. This sequence joins TRBV27 and TRBJ2-5, with D uncertain. Trimming removed 3 bases at V and 1 base at J, with 0 bases between. Germline V gene lookup returns CDR1 MNHEY and CDR2 SMNVEV (reference sequence). This CDR3 comprises 11 residues. The CDR3 DNA reads TGTGCCAGCAGTTTCCAAGAGACCCAGTACTTC. Translating it yields CASSFQETQYF.

J is TRBJ2-7 and V is TRBV30; TRBD2 matches at 7 bases. The CDR3 is made up of 16 amino acids. CDR1 is GTSNPN and CDR2 is SVGIG in the germline V gene (reference sequence). The V and J ends lost 0 bases and 2 bases, in that order; junction bases with no gene match: 10. The CDR3: CAWSVRWGGLPYEQYF. The CDR3 nucleotides read TGTGCCTGGAGTGTACGGTGGGGGGGACTGCCCTACGAGCAGTACTTC.

The chain is built from TRBV9 and TRBJ1-1; 7 nucleotides line up with TRBD1. J lost 3 bases, V lost 3 bases, and 5 bases had no gene match. The length of the CDR3 is 14 residues. The germline V gene has CDR1 SGDLS and CDR2 YYNGEE. CDR3: CASSASRGYTEAFF. CDR3 DNA sequence: TGTGCCAGCAGCGCAAGCAGGGGGTACACTGAAGCTTTCTTT. The full variable domain, completed using reference TRBV9 and TRBJ1-1, is DSGVTQTPKHLITATGQRVTLRCSPRSGDLSVYWYQQSLDQGLQFLIQYYNGEERAKGNILERFSAQQFPDLHSELNLSSLELGDSALYFCASSASRGYTEAFFGQGTRLTVV.